This TCR beta chain was identified in a study of T cell repertoires in cytomegalovirus infection. Study in general: Public TCR beta signatures indicated both CMV infection and matching HLA type.

This clonotype was found many times. Its target is not known. Study-wide results and limits: Individuals carrying CMV plus the relevant HLA were identified by cumulative frequency of public TCR beta families. Clonotypes of TCR beta that were HLA-C-restricted and CMV-specific dominated the ex vivo response.

Trimming stripped 1 base from V and 11 bases from J, with 14 bases between. The CDR3 has 13 residues. Germline CDR1 and CDR2: SGHTA and FQGNSA. In TCRdb, the reads were re-called with MiXCR into one record per CDR3 protein. The sample has more than 250,000 distinct CDR3 sequences, about 13% seen once. The chain is built from TRBV7-2 and TRBJ1-1, with a tentative D call TRBD1 (5 bases). Material for sequencing was PBMCs. The TCR comes from a human donor in good health (CMV status not recorded). Some clones in this sample may be carry-over from other donors' samples. The CDR3 is CASSLEQGVSAFF. The CDR3 bases are TGTGCCAGCAGCTTAGAGCAGGGAGTGTCGGCTTTCTTT.